The 14 T cell receptor beta chains below all came from one sample that was sequenced in a study of cytomegalovirus exposure and HLA in healthy donors. It was with 60 Vbeta and 13 Jbeta primers that the PCR ran. Libraries were prepared by immunoSEQ multiplex PCR; TCRdb keeps only in-frame clonotypes and omits some of them. The sample features 110,000 to 150,000 clones, with more than 0.8% in its top ten. Sequenced: PBMCs. The receptor set was obtained from a male donor in good health and CMV-seronegative.

The J gene is TRBJ2-7, the V gene TRBV9; a possible D gene is TRBD2 (6 bases). Germline V gene lookup returns CDR1 SGDLS and CDR2 YYNGEE. The CDR3 covers 13 residues. Between the trimmed V and J ends, which lost 3 bases and 3 bases, there was a span of 10 bases. CDR3 bases: TGTGCCAGCAGCGAATTTAGCGGCTACGAGCAGTACTTC. Amino acid sequence: CASSEFSGYEQYF.

J is TRBJ1-1 and V is TRBV7-8, with D possibly being TRBD1 (6 bases). V lost 1 base and J 3 bases, leaving 15 bases between the germline ends. The CDR3 has 16 residues. CDR1 is SGHVS and CDR2 is FQNEAQ in the germline V gene. In DNA form, the CDR3 reads TGTGCCAGCAGCTTAGGCGGGGGGCGCCTCTACACTGAAGCTTTCTTT. This gives the protein CASSLGGGRLYTEAFF.

This chain uses TRBV29-1 with TRBJ2-5; 8 bases are a match to TRBD1. This CDR3 spans 12 amino acids. Trimming took 7 bases from V and 5 from J; bases not matched to a gene: 6. Germline-derived CDR1 and CDR2 are SQVTM and ANQGSEA. CDR3 region: CSGAGGQETQYF. CDR3 DNA: TGCAGCGGGGCAGGGGGCCAGGAGACCCAGTACTTC.

The chain has TRBV5-4 and TRBJ2-5; 8 bases agree with TRBD2. The CDR3 consists of 15 residues. The V segment lost 5 bases and the J segment 2 bases; nucleotides outside the gene matches: 8. Germline-derived CDR1 and CDR2 are SGHNT and YYREEE (reference sequence). Written as DNA, the CDR3 is TGTGCCAGCAGGAGGAGCGGGGGAGCACAAGAGACCCAGTACTTC. This translates into CASRRSGGAQETQYF.

The chain is built from TRBV5-1 and TRBJ1-2; 11 bases line up with TRBD1. CDR3 length equals 16 residues. CDR1 is SGHRS, CDR2 YFSETQ, per germline. J was trimmed by 1 base and V by 4 bases; bases with no gene match: 6. The CDR3 DNA reads as TGCGCCAGCAGCCTCGGACAGGGGGCTCATAACTATGGCTACACCTTC. Protein sequence: CASSLGQGAHNYGYTF.

The rearrangement uses TRBV5-1 and TRBJ1-3, with 9 positions matching TRBD1. Germline loops: CDR1 SGHRS, CDR2 YFSETQ. The CDR3 runs 16 residues. J was trimmed by 1 base and V by 3 bases; bases with no gene match: 5. The CDR3 here is CASSWGQGLSGNTIYF. The CDR3 nucleotides read TGCGCCAGCAGCTGGGGACAGGGCCTGTCTGGAAACACCATATATTTT.

V and J are TRBV6-1 and TRBJ2-2, with D possibly being TRBD2 (6 bases). The germline V and J ends were trimmed by 1 base and 6 bases, with 15 bases remaining between them. The CDR3 runs to 16 residues. Germline CDR1 is MNHNS and CDR2 is SASEGT. This chain's CDR3 is CASSEDPGAFPGELFF. The CDR3 nucleotides are TGTGCCAGCAGTGAAGATCCGGGAGCATTTCCCGGGGAGCTGTTTTTT.

CDR3 residues: CASQGLAGVRGEQFF. CDR3 nucleotide sequence: TGTGCCAGCCAGGGACTAGCGGGAGTCCGGGGTGAGCAGTTCTTC. The genes are TRBV27 and TRBJ2-1, with TRBD2 matching 14 bases. The length of the CDR3 is 15 residues. The germline gives CDR1 MNHEY, CDR2 SMNVEV (reference sequence). With 8 bases clipped from V and 9 bases from J, the junction kept 9 bases outside the gene matches.

The chain recombines TRBV15 with TRBJ2-7, with TRBD1 matching over 7 bases. The CDR3 is 15 residues long. The J segment lost 5 bases and the V segment lost 5 bases, leaving 12 bases of the junction unmatched. Germline assignment: CDR1 LNHNV and CDR2 YYDKDF (reference sequence). The DNA of the CDR3 is TGTGCCACCAGCGCATACCGCCGGGACAGTGACGAGCAGTACTTC. Protein product: CATSAYRRDSDEQYF.

The chain recombines TRBV27 with TRBJ2-7, with D possibly matching TRBD1 (6 bases). Trimming took 4 bases from V and 6 from J, leaving 7 bases between them. The CDR3 consists of 11 residues. Per germline, CDR1 MNHEY and CDR2 SMNVEV (reference sequence). The DNA for the CDR3 is TGTGCCAGCAGTTCAGGGGCCGAGCAGTACTTC. Translated: CASSSGAEQYF.

The gene calls are TRBV6-4 and TRBJ2-1; 10 bases are a match to TRBD2. The trim removed 6 bases at V and 8 bases at J, leaving 10 bases unmatched. There are 15 residues in the CDR3. The V gene's germline CDR1 is MRHNA and CDR2 SNTAGT. The CDR3 spells CASSPVAGGGDEQFF. The CDR3 nucleotides are TGTGCCAGCAGCCCCGTAGCGGGGGGCGGGGATGAGCAGTTCTTC.

Comments on this clone: At one of its ends the junction is not consistent with the germline gene, which may arise from a read error. This rearrangement joins TRBV18 to TRBJ1-2; D not resolved. The CDR3 runs to 14 residues. Germline values: CDR1 KGHSH, CDR2 LQKENI. The CDR3 DNA sequence: TGTGCCAGTCGTCCGGGGAGGGATCACTATGGCCACACCTTC. Amino acid sequence: CASRPGRDHYGHTF.

The chain recombines TRBV7-9 with TRBJ1-3; a weak D match, TRBD1 (6 bases). Germline V lookup: CDR1 SEHNR, CDR2 FQNEAQ (reference sequence). The length of the CDR3 is 14 residues. The ends were cut back, 2 bases at V and 2 bases at J, with 7 bases in the middle. CDR3 protein: CASSLTGTGNTIYF. CDR3 sequence (DNA): TGTGCCAGCAGCTTAACAGGGACTGGAAACACCATATATTTT.

V gene TRBV27 combines with J gene TRBJ2-2; unclear D gene. The CDR3 extends over 16 amino acids. CDR1 MNHEY and CDR2 SMNVEV come from the germline V gene (reference sequence). The V and J ends lost 1 base and 1 base respectively, with 10 bases between them. The CDR3 sequence: CASSLLGTENTGELFF. The CDR3 DNA follows: TGTGCCAGCAGTTTATTAGGTACAGAGAACACCGGGGAGCTGTTTTTT.